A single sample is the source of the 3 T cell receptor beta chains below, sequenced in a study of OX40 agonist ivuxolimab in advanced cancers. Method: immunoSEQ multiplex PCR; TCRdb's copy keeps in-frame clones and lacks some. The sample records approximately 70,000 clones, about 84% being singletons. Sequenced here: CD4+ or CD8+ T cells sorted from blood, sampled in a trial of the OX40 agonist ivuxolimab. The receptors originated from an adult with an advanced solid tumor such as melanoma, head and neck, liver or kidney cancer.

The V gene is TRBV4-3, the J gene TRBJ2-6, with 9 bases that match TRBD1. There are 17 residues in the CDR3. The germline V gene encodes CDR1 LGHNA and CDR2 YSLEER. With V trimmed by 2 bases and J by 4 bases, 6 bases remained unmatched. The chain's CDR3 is CASSQTGGAGGANVLTF. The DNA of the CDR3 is TGCGCCAGCAGCCAAACAGGGGGCGCGGGGGGGGCCAACGTCCTGACTTTC.

The CDR3 is CASSLGQGGPYEQYF. CDR3 bases: TGTGCCAGCAGCTTGGGACAGGGGGGACCCTACGAGCAGTACTTC. This chain joins TRBV7-8 and TRBJ2-7; 11 bases are a match to TRBD1. The CDR3 consists of 15 residues. The V segment lost 3 bases and the J segment 2 bases; nucleotides outside the gene matches: 3. CDR1 SGHVS and CDR2 FQNEAQ come from the germline V gene.

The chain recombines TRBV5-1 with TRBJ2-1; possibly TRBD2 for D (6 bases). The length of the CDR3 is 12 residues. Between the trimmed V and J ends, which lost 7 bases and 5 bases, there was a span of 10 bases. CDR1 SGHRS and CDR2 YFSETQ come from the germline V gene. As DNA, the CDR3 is TGCGCCAGCGGGGGGAGGAACAATGAGCAGTTCTTC. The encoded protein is CASGGRNNEQFF.